Described below is a single TCR beta chain sequence and its context. This entry is derived from a study of sequential checkpoint blockade in melanoma. Study summary: Each arm's sequence ended with maintenance nivolumab.

Measured with immunoSEQ multiplex PCR; TCRdb has only the in-frame clones, and not every one. The table lists tens of thousands of clones, roughly 81% of them singletons, with around 5.8% in the top ten. The treatment is: randomized to nivolumab then ipilimumab (arm A) or the reverse (arm B). None of the patients previously received DNA-damaging chemotherapy. Live CD3+CD8+ CD19− CD56− cells were sorted from PBMCs. The CDR3 is 13 amino acids. The ends were cut back, 3 bases at V and 2 bases at J, with 7 bases in the middle. Germline V gives CDR1 KGHSH, CDR2 LQKENI. The source material was CD8+ T cells sorted from blood (inferred from file names), sampled from a patient given nivolumab and ipilimumab in sequence. The sequence came from a human donor with melanoma. The chain is built from TRBV18 and TRBJ2-5, with D perhaps matching TRBD1 (5 bases). CDR3 sequence (DNA): TGTGCCAGCTCACCCCGACAGCAAGAGACCCAGTACTTC. Amino acids: CASSPRQQETQYF.